Listed below are T cell receptor beta chains from one sample, sequenced in a study of identical twins. From the 5' RACE reads, TCRdb called clonotypes with MiXCR, one entry per CDR3 protein. This sample has some 330,000 distinct CDR3 sequences, with approximately 9.1% found just once. The sample taken for sequencing was naive T cells sorted from blood. These receptors were collected from a woman aged 50 to 60 in good health. Each CDR3 is given with its conserved first and last residue. D genes are given only for firm matches. Clone size is stated in some rows and not others, as once, few, many or a class when expanded.

v_call,clone_size,d_call,j_call,cdr3_aa,cdr3_nt
TRBV4-1,NA,NA,TRBJ2-1,CASSQGLASSNEQFF,TGCGCCAGCAGCCAAGGATTGGCTAGCAGCAATGAGCAGTTCTTC
TRBV13,many,NA,TRBJ1-6,CASSPLDLAAYNSPLHF,TGTGCCAGCAGCCCTTTAGACCTGGCCGCCTATAATTCACCCCTCCACTTT
TRBV5-1,many,TRBD2,TRBJ2-3,CASSMGGPADTQYF,TGCGCCAGCAGCATGGGAGGGCCGGCAGATACGCAGTATTTT
TRBV5-1,many,TRBD1,TRBJ2-2,CASSPGQGNTGELFF,TGCGCCAGCAGCCCCGGACAGGGGAACACCGGGGAGCTGTTTTTT
TRBV2,many,NA,TRBJ2-2,CASSAPSAAGELFF,TGTGCCAGCAGTGCCCCCTCAGCTGCCGGGGAGCTGTTTTTT
TRBV12-3/TRBV12-4,few,NA,TRBJ1-6,CATSRAGNSPLHF,TGTGCCACCTCACGGGCGGGAAATTCACCCCTCCACTTT
TRBV10-3,many,NA,TRBJ2-1,CAISDERGRSYNEQFF,TGTGCCATCAGTGACGAACGGGGACGCTCCTACAATGAGCAGTTCTTC
TRBV20-1,many,NA,TRBJ2-3,CSASPGDTQYF,TGCAGTGCTAGCCCTGGGGATACGCAGTATTTT
TRBV29-1,many,NA,TRBJ1-1,CSADRGEAFF,TGCAGCGCCGACAGAGGGGAAGCTTTCTTT
TRBV5-1,NA,NA,TRBJ2-1,CASSLMSEQFF,TGCGCCAGCAGCTTGATGTCAGAGCAGTTCTTC
TRBV5-6,many,NA,TRBJ2-1,CASSFWQERYNEQFF,TGTGCCAGCAGCTTTTGGCAGGAGAGATACAATGAGCAGTTCTTC
TRBV19,few,TRBD1,TRBJ2-4,CASRPQGTGGLIQYF,TGTGCCAGTAGACCCCAAGGGACAGGGGGCCTCATTCAGTACTTC
TRBV12-3/TRBV12-4,NA,NA,TRBJ2-1,CASSFIRRPYNEQFF,TGTGCCAGCAGTTTTATCCGAAGGCCCTACAATGAGCAGTTCTTC
TRBV29-1,NA,TRBD2,TRBJ2-1,CSVAPGLPNEQFF,TGCAGCGTTGCTCCGGGACTACCCAATGAGCAGTTCTTC
TRBV27,many,TRBD2,TRBJ2-3,CASLSYLAGAEDTQYF,TGTGCCAGCCTATCTTATCTTGCGGGAGCCGAGGATACGCAGTATTTT
TRBV7-9,few,NA,TRBJ2-5,CASSPTRGQETQYF,TGTGCCAGCAGCCCTACTAGGGGACAAGAGACCCAGTACTTC
TRBV6-4,NA,NA,TRBJ1-2,CASSQEDGANYGYTF,TGTGCCAGCAGTCAGGAGGACGGAGCTAACTATGGCTACACCTTC
TRBV5-1,many,NA,TRBJ2-7,CASKGGSYEQYF,TGCGCCAGTAAGGGCGGGTCCTACGAGCAGTACTTC
TRBV24-1,NA,NA,TRBJ2-7,CATSDKYYEQYF,TGTGCCACCAGTGACAAATATTACGAGCAGTACTTC
TRBV6-5,many,TRBD2,TRBJ2-5,CASASGRLETQYF,TGTGCCAGCGCTAGCGGGCGCTTAGAGACCCAGTACTTC
TRBV5-1,many,TRBD2,TRBJ2-3,CASSPGTSGKRLQYF,TGCGCCAGCAGCCCCGGGACTAGCGGGAAGAGGTTGCAGTATTTT
TRBV7-3,NA,NA,TRBJ2-5,CASSSLPGGRYETQYF,TGTGCCAGCAGCTCCCTCCCTGGCGGGCGCTACGAGACCCAGTACTTC
TRBV2,many,TRBD2,TRBJ2-5,CASSDLLTSGRDETQYF,TGTGCCAGCAGTGATCTCCTTACTAGCGGGAGAGATGAGACCCAGTACTTC
TRBV20-1,many,NA,TRBJ2-7,CSASQQGGYEQYF,TGCAGTGCTAGCCAACAGGGTGGGTACGAGCAGTACTTC
TRBV13,NA,NA,TRBJ1-1,CASSLGSGQGSFF,TGTGCCAGCAGCTTAGGGAGCGGGCAGGGCTCTTTCTTT
TRBV7-2,many,TRBD2,TRBJ2-5,CASSLASGTDQETQYF,TGTGCCAGCAGCTTAGCTAGCGGGACCGACCAAGAGACCCAGTACTTC
TRBV7-9,few,TRBD1,TRBJ2-1,CASSLGDRGEQFF,TGTGCCAGCAGCTTGGGGGACAGGGGTGAGCAGTTCTTC
TRBV12-3/TRBV12-4,many,TRBD1,TRBJ2-1,CASSQQGREQFF,TGTGCCAGCAGTCAACAGGGGCGTGAGCAGTTCTTC
TRBV10-2,few,TRBD2,TRBJ2-1,CASSLTGLAGEQFF,TGCGCCAGCAGTTTAACAGGACTAGCGGGAGAGCAGTTCTTC
TRBV18,few,NA,TRBJ2-2,CASSPVAGMNTGELFF,TGTGCCAGCTCACCTGTAGCAGGGATGAACACCGGGGAGCTGTTTTTT
TRBV3-1,many,NA,TRBJ1-2,CASSLRRQDYGYTF,TGTGCCAGCAGCCTGAGAAGACAGGACTATGGCTACACCTTC
TRBV12-3/TRBV12-4,NA,TRBD2,TRBJ2-7,CASSLTGRVGYEQYF,TGTGCCAGCAGTTTAACCGGGAGGGTCGGCTACGAGCAGTACTTC
TRBV12-3/TRBV12-4,many,TRBD2,TRBJ2-1,CASSRLAGEFVEQFF,TGTGCCAGCAGCCGACTAGCGGGAGAATTTGTTGAGCAGTTCTTC
TRBV6-5,few,NA,TRBJ2-5,CASSYSPDSLETQYF,TGTGCCAGCAGTTACTCCCCCGACTCGCTAGAGACCCAGTACTTC
TRBV20-1,NA,TRBD2,TRBJ2-4,CSAGGAGTRENIQYF,TGCAGTGCTGGAGGGGCGGGGACTAGAGAAAACATTCAGTACTTC
TRBV12-3/TRBV12-4,NA,NA,TRBJ2-5,CASSSTTGGKETQYF,TGTGCCAGCAGTTCGACGACCGGGGGAAAAGAGACCCAGTACTTC
TRBV5-5,few,TRBD2,TRBJ2-3,CASSYYPGLADLDTQYF,TGTGCCAGCAGCTACTACCCAGGACTAGCGGACCTAGATACGCAGTATTTT
TRBV29-1,many,NA,TRBJ2-1,CSVDQSAGLGNEQFF,TGCAGCGTTGATCAGTCGGCAGGGCTCGGCAATGAGCAGTTCTTC
TRBV27,many,TRBD2,TRBJ2-3,CASSSLTSGYTDTQYF,TGTGCCAGCAGTTCCCTGACTAGCGGATACACAGATACGCAGTATTTT
TRBV20-1,NA,NA,TRBJ2-7,CSARDLSGSYEQYF,TGCAGTGCTAGAGATCTAAGCGGATCCTACGAGCAGTACTTC
TRBV27,few,NA,TRBJ2-2,CASSLWQKNTGELFF,TGTGCCAGCAGTTTGTGGCAGAAGAACACCGGGGAGCTGTTTTTT
TRBV7-9,many,NA,TRBJ1-1,CASSLAPGDTEAFF,TGTGCCAGCAGCTTAGCGCCAGGGGACACTGAAGCTTTCTTT
TRBV20-1,few,NA,TRBJ2-1,CSAREGVLAVGNEQFF,TGCAGTGCTAGAGAAGGAGTTCTAGCCGTAGGTAATGAGCAGTTCTTC
TRBV5-1,few,NA,TRBJ2-3,CASSLEVVLDTQYF,TGCGCCAGCAGCTTGGAGGTTGTACTTGATACGCAGTATTTT
TRBV7-9,NA,TRBD1,TRBJ2-1,CASSSLRDSQYNEQFF,TGTGCCAGCAGCTCGCTCCGGGACAGTCAATACAATGAGCAGTTCTTC
TRBV5-1,many,TRBD1,TRBJ1-1,CASSATGGAGTEAFF,TGCGCCAGCAGCGCCACAGGGGGCGCGGGCACTGAAGCTTTCTTT
TRBV21-1,few,NA,TRBJ2-1,CASSTGTSGRRDSYNEQFF,TGTGCCAGCAGCACCGGGACTAGCGGGAGGAGAGATTCCTACAATGAGCAGTTCTTC
TRBV6-5,few,TRBD1,TRBJ2-4,CASSYWGQGASKNIQYF,TGTGCCAGCAGTTACTGGGGACAGGGGGCTTCCAAAAACATTCAGTACTTC
TRBV5-1,NA,NA,TRBJ2-7,CASSLAGFGSEQYF,TGCGCCAGCAGCTTGGCCGGTTTCGGGAGCGAGCAGTACTTC
TRBV29-1,many,TRBD1,TRBJ2-5,CSVTEGAKTQETQYF,TGCAGCGTTACTGAGGGGGCAAAGACCCAAGAGACCCAGTACTTC
TRBV14,NA,TRBD2,TRBJ2-4,CASSPQFRAGQNIQYF,TGTGCCAGCAGCCCGCAATTCCGAGCGGGGCAAAACATTCAGTACTTC
TRBV6-5,NA,NA,TRBJ1-5,CASSYGGSNQPQHF,TGTGCCAGCAGTTACGGGGGGAGCAATCAGCCCCAGCATTTT
TRBV11-2,NA,NA,TRBJ1-2,CASSLVGREYGYTF,TGTGCCAGCAGCTTAGTAGGCAGGGAGTATGGCTACACCTTC
TRBV12-3/TRBV12-4,NA,TRBD1,TRBJ1-5,CASSFLGQGASQPQHF,TGTGCCAGCAGTTTTCTAGGACAGGGGGCGTCGCAGCCCCAGCATTTT
TRBV4-1,many,TRBD1,TRBJ1-1,CASSRIPGGTNTEAFF,TGCGCCAGCAGCCGGATACCAGGGGGCACGAACACTGAAGCTTTCTTT
TRBV5-1,many,TRBD1,TRBJ2-7,CASSLGDSLEYEQYF,TGCGCCAGCAGCTTGGGGGACAGTCTTGAGTACGAGCAGTACTTC
TRBV7-9,many,NA,TRBJ2-1,CASSLDPGRGDEQFF,TGTGCCAGCAGCTTAGATCCGGGAAGGGGGGATGAGCAGTTCTTC
TRBV11-3,NA,NA,TRBJ2-3,CASSPTRAADTQYF,TGTGCCAGCAGCCCGACCCGGGCGGCAGATACGCAGTATTTT
TRBV20-1,NA,NA,TRBJ2-1,CSARNPFGGSWEQFF,TGCAGTGCTAGAAATCCCTTTGGGGGGAGTTGGGAGCAGTTCTTC
TRBV12-3/TRBV12-4,many,NA,TRBJ2-7,CASSVGRYEQYF,TGTGCCAGCTCAGTAGGGCGGTACGAGCAGTACTTC